The sequence of this TCR beta chain was determined in a study of neoadjuvant anti-PD-1 for oral cavity cancer. Study as a whole: Patients without progression received a fourth nivolumab dose around day 43, then surgical resection on days 50-56. Notes on the study in general: With three patients per group, TCR findings need larger cohorts. Higher pretreatment Treg/Th17 ratios tracked higher pretreatment blood clonality.

Germline CDR1 MNHEY, CDR2 SMNVEV (reference sequence). This CDR3 contains 16 residues. Losses at the gene ends were 2 bases for V and 5 bases for J; bases not matched to a gene: 8. Of note for this clone: The antigen remains undetermined.

Noted time point: after neoadjuvant nivolumab, at surgical resection. The method was immunoSEQ multiplex PCR; TCRdb's version includes in-frame clones alone and lacks a portion of them. Here the sample spans around 5,700 clones, around three fifths being singletons. The sequence derives from a person aged 35-79 years with oral cavity squamous cell carcinoma. The sample was tumor tissue, taken after nivolumab (anti-PD-1) treatment. The gene calls are TRBV27 and TRBJ2-1, with TRBD2 matching 8 bases. The CDR3 DNA reads TGTGCCAGCAGTTTACGGTCGGGGGGGAGGAACAATGAGCAGTTCTTC. Protein sequence: CASSLRSGGRNNEQFF.